This TCR beta chain emerged from a study of T cells in Graves' hyperthyroidism and ophthalmopathy. Uncontrolled infection, other autoimmune disease, pregnancy or lactation excluded patients. Study results and limitations: In validation, the model predicted ophthalmopathy. These predictions came a median about 6 months before onset.

Details on this clonotype: Its antigen is still unknown.

Amplified regions were TCR beta CDR3 sequences from RNA transcripts. First-round RT-PCR targeting the TCR CDR3 was performed with the HTBI primer set. TCRdb reanalysed the multiplex PCR reads using MiXCR and keeps one entry per CDR3 protein. Counted here are about 510,000 distinct CDR3 sequences, around 50% occurring once; the ten biggest clones make up about 45%. CDR1 and CDR2 from the germline V gene are SNHLY and FYNNEI. The CDR3 covers 13 residues. V was trimmed by 9 bases and J by 4 bases, leaving 15 bases between them. The specimen sequenced was peripheral blood or thyroid tissue (not recorded which). J is TRBJ2-5 and V is TRBV2; no reliable D call. This clonotype originated in an adult woman with Graves' disease, either hyperthyroidism or ophthalmopathy (not recorded which). The CDR3 reads CASLAVGLETQYF. The CDR3 bases are TGTGCCAGTCTGGCGGTGGGTCTAGAGACCCAGTACTTC.